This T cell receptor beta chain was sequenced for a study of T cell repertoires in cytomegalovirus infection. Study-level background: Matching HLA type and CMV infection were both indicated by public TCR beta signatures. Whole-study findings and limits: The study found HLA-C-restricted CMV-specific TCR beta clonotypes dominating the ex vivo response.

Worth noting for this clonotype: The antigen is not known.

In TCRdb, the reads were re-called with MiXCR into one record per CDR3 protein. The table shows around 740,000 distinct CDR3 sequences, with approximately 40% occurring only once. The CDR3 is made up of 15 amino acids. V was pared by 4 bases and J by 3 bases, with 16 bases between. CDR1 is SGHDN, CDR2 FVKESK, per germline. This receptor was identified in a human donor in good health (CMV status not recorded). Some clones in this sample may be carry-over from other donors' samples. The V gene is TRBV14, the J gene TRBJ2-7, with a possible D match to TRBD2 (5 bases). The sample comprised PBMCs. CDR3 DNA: TGTGCCAGCAGCCGACTCCCGGGCCGGGACTACGAGCAGTACTTC. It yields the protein CASSRLPGRDYEQYF.